This record covers a single T cell receptor (beta chain). The data originate from a study of blood T cell repertoires in COVID-19. Here immunoSEQ multiplex PCR was the method, and the copy in TCRdb shows in-frame clones only, minus some. The sample includes under 150,000 clones, around 87% of them seen just once. CDR1 and CDR2 from the germline V gene are ENHRY and SYGVKD. Trimming took 2 bases from V and 10 from J; bases not matched to a gene: 7. The CDR3 spans 15 residues. The chain uses TRBV10-3 and TRBJ2-1; 11 bases agree with TRBD2. Sequencing was done on a sample of peripheral blood. This receptor was obtained from a man aged 45-60 years with active COVID-19. CDR3 nucleotide sequence: TGTGCCATCAGTGAGGAGACTAGCGGGACTAACGAGCAGTTCTTC. It codes for CAISEETSGTNEQFF.